This TCR beta chain was captured in a study of T cell repertoires in cytomegalovirus infection. Study findings and constraints: Pooled public TCR beta family frequency picked out CMV carriers with the relevant HLA.

TCRdb itself ran the reads through MiXCR, one entry per CDR3 protein. The repertoire holds about 400,000 distinct CDR3 sequences, with 15% to 20% as singletons. About this clonotype itself: What it recognizes is unknown.

With 3 bases removed from V and 7 bases from J, the gap between germline ends came to 16 bases. This CDR3 comprises 14 residues. This sequence was found in a human donor in good health (CMV status not recorded). Some clones in this sample may be carry-over from other donors' samples. Sequenced input: PBMCs. This chain connects TRBV12-3 or TRBV12-4 to TRBJ2-7; D might be TRBD2 (6 bases). For the CDR3, the DNA is TGTGCCAGCAGTTTCCCAGAGGCGGGGCGAGAGCAGTACTTC. Protein: CASSFPEAGREQYF.